Detailed here is one TCR beta chain. Its antigen is not identified. The record originates from a study of T cell responses to AZD1222 COVID-19 vaccine. Whole-study context: Second-dose recipients at about 4 or about 12 weeks were treated as one pooled group.

Method: immunoSEQ multiplex PCR; TCRdb's copy keeps in-frame clones and lacks some. This table has approximately 100,000 clones, 92% appearing once. Study-level results: Just a handful of AZD1222 recipients tested seropositive at baseline. The donors showed a predominance of white British ancestry and of females, with possible underestimation of clonal diversity.

Trimming removed 4 bases at V and 7 bases at J, with 7 bases between. Germline V lookup: CDR1 SEHNR, CDR2 FQNEAQ (reference sequence). CDR3 length: 11 amino acids. This clonotype originated in an adult in good health. The sequenced sample was peripheral blood, obtained on day 0 of AZD1222 vaccination. The chain has TRBV7-9 and TRBJ1-2; D call uncertain. The CDR3, as DNA: TGTGCCAGCAGCTCCCCCCGTGGCTACACCTTC. Encoded protein: CASSSPRGYTF. The variable domain in full, with the rest retrieved from reference TRBV7-9 and TRBJ1-2, is DTGVSQNPRHKITKRGQNVTFRCDPISEHNRLYWYRQTLGQGPEFLTYFQNEAQLEKSRLLSDRFSAERPKGSFSTLEIQRTEQGDSAMYLCASSSPRGYTFGSGTRLTVV.